This T cell receptor (beta chain) was recorded in a study of identical twins. Trimming pared 5 bases from V and 5 bases from J, leaving 12 bases between. From germline, CDR1 is KGHDR and CDR2 SFDVKD. CDR3 length: 13 amino acids. About this clonotype: Its antigen is still unknown.

A universal primer binding site was introduced by template switching. The final cDNA contained unique molecular identifiers. TCRdb ran MiXCR on the 5' RACE reads and lists one entry per CDR3 protein. The sample yields 700,000 or so distinct CDR3 sequences, 8% to 9% seen once. General study results and limits: Out-of-frame alpha sequences shared by twins showed excess low generation probability. A cross-sectional statistical analysis, not follow-up of the same donors, supported the conclusions.

The sample was also linked to a second study, of yellow fever vaccine responses in identical twins.

This chain uses TRBV24-1 with TRBJ2-7; TRBD1 is a possible D gene (6 bases). This sequence originates from a woman in her late teens or twenties in good health. Input material: PBMCs. The CDR3 sequence: CATSVGTPDEQYF. CDR3 nucleotide sequence: TGTGCCACCAGTGTCGGGACACCGGACGAGCAGTACTTC.